These 8 T cell receptor beta chains were all obtained from the same sample, sequenced in a study of cytomegalovirus exposure and HLA in healthy donors. The PCR ran on 60 Vbeta and 13 Jbeta primers. Sequencing used immunoSEQ multiplex PCR; TCRdb keeps in-frame clones, though not all of them. The table lists 150,000 or so clones, about 80% of them singletons. Sequenced material: PBMCs. These TCRs come from a man aged 25 to 40 in good health and CMV-seronegative.

This chain joins TRBV28 and TRBJ1-4; D gene unclear. The V gene lost 6 bases and the J gene lost 7 bases, with 15 bases spanning the gap. The CDR3 contains 14 residues. Per germline, CDR1 MDHEN and CDR2 SYDVKM. The CDR3 region has the DNA TGTGCCAGCAGGGGAGAGCAGACGGGTGAAAAACTGTTTTTT. This codes for CASRGEQTGEKLFF. The full variable domain, with the rest looked up from reference TRBV28 and TRBJ1-4, is DVKVTQSSRYLVKRTGEKVFLECVQDMDHENMFWYRQDPGLGLRLIYFSYDVKMKEKGDIPEGYSVSREKKERFSLILESASTNQTSMYLCASRGEQTGEKLFFGSGTQLSVL.

V is TRBV19 and J is TRBJ2-2; D call uncertain. From germline, CDR1 is LNHDA and CDR2 SQIVND (reference sequence). The germline V and J ends were trimmed by 7 bases and 0 bases, with 15 bases remaining between them. This CDR3 spans 16 amino acids. This CDR3 reads CASKNYPRTNTGELFF. CDR3 coding DNA: TGTGCCAGTAAAAATTACCCGCGTACGAACACCGGGGAGCTGTTTTTT.

This chain links TRBV7-9 with TRBJ2-7, with 11 bases lining up with TRBD1. This CDR3 is built from 15 residues. Germline CDR1 and CDR2: SEHNR and FQNEAQ (reference sequence). After removal of 5 bases from V and 6 bases from J, the junction contained 9 bases not matched to a gene. The CDR3 region is CASSIWTGGNLEQYF. Written as DNA, the CDR3 is TGTGCCAGCAGCATCTGGACAGGGGGCAATCTCGAGCAGTACTTC.

The CDR3 nucleotides are TGTGCCAGCTGCGACAGGGTAGACACCGGGGAGCTGTTTTTT. It codes for CASCDRVDTGELFF. The chain uses TRBV18 and TRBJ2-2; TRBD1 matches at 7 bases. Trimming took 7 bases from V and 3 from J; bases not matched to a gene: 5. Germline V CDR1 and CDR2: KGHSH, LQKENI. The CDR3 sequence is 14 residues long.

The rearrangement joins TRBV6-6 to TRBJ2-2, with a possible D match to TRBD1 (5 bases). V lost 4 bases to trimming and J lost 3 bases, with 12 bases between them. The CDR3 consists of 15 residues. Germline CDR1 MNHNY, CDR2 SVGAGI (reference sequence). The DNA for the CDR3 is TGTGCCAGCAGTTCAGGGTACGTGGACACCGGGGAGCTGTTTTTT. This codes for CASSSGYVDTGELFF.

The V call is TRBV28, the J call TRBJ2-7; the D gene is possibly TRBD1 (5 bases). Trimming stripped 7 bases from V and 3 bases from J, with 28 bases between. CDR3 length: 18 amino acids. Germline V gene data show CDR1 as MDHEN and CDR2 as SYDVKM. The CDR3 spells CASTDPTVELSGDYEQYF. The CDR3 coding sequence is TGTGCCAGCACCGACCCGACAGTGGAGTTATCCGGAGACTACGAGCAGTACTTC.

The CDR3 loop reads CASSPIAGGPEDEQFF. CDR3 sequence (DNA): TGTGCCAGCAGCCCAATAGCGGGAGGGCCCGAAGATGAGCAGTTCTTC. This chain joins TRBV6-6 and TRBJ2-1; 11 bases are shared with TRBD2. The CDR3 contains 16 residues. Trimming at V came to 6 bases and at J to 8 bases, leaving 12 bases not matched to a gene. From germline, CDR1 is MNHNY and CDR2 SVGAGI (reference sequence).

The chain links TRBV19 to TRBJ2-2; D possibly corresponds to TRBD1 (6 bases). This CDR3 is 17 amino acids long. The ends were cut back, 2 bases at V and 2 bases at J, with 15 bases in the middle. Germline V gene data show CDR1 as LNHDA and CDR2 as SQIVND (reference sequence). The CDR3 reads CASSIRDRTANTGELFF. The CDR3 bases are TGTGCCAGTAGTATACGTGATAGGACAGCCAACACCGGGGAGCTGTTTTTT. The full variable domain, completed using reference TRBV19 and TRBJ2-2, is DGGITQSPKYLFRKEGQNVTLSCEQNLNHDAMYWYRQDPGQGLRLIYYSQIVNDFQKGDIAEGYSVSREKKESFPLTVTSAQKNPTAFYLCASSIRDRTANTGELFFGEGSRLTVL.